The 6 T cell receptor beta chains listed next were all sequenced from one sample in a study of blood T cell repertoires in COVID-19. The data were produced by immunoSEQ multiplex PCR, yet TCRdb's version contains in-frame clones alone and is incomplete. The table has some 200,000 clones, roughly 80% seen once. Sequencing was done on a sample of PBMCs or T cells enriched from blood (not recorded which). These receptors were collected from a woman between 40 and 55 years old with acute COVID-19.

The chain carries TRBV5-1 and TRBJ2-2; tentative D call: TRBD2 (5 bases). The CDR3 length is 19 residues. V lost 3 bases and J 6 bases, leaving 27 bases between the germline ends. Germline V gene lookup returns CDR1 SGHRS and CDR2 YFSETQ. The CDR3 DNA reads TGCGCCAGCAGCTCTGGTCTTATGGCGGGCCGCAGAGGAGCCGGGGAGCTGTTTTTT. As protein: CASSSGLMAGRRGAGELFF.

This chain connects TRBV27 to TRBJ1-1, with D hard to call. V dropped 6 bases and J dropped 0 bases, with 8 bases sitting between them. CDR3 length: 13 residues. Germline V gene data show CDR1 as MNHEY and CDR2 as SMNVEV (reference sequence). This CDR3 reads CASSPSVNTEAFF. DNA for the CDR3: TGTGCCAGCAGCCCTTCGGTGAACACTGAAGCTTTCTTT.

The chain uses TRBV25-1 and TRBJ2-5, with 9 bases fitting TRBD1. Trimming removed 2 bases from V and 5 bases from J; junction bases left unmatched: 6. Per the germline V gene, CDR1 is MGHDK and CDR2 is SYGVNS. The CDR3 sequence is 15 residues long. CDR3 sequence: CASSEHGTGMETQYF. In nucleotides, the CDR3 is TGTGCCAGCAGTGAACATGGGACAGGGATGGAGACCCAGTACTTC.

V and J are TRBV25-1 and TRBJ2-5; possible D gene TRBD2, 5 bases. Germline V gives CDR1 MGHDK, CDR2 SYGVNS. The germline V and J ends were trimmed by 1 base and 2 bases, with 17 bases remaining between them. The length of the CDR3 is 17 residues. CDR3: CASSEWGLSGRQETQYF. CDR3 bases: TGTGCCAGCAGTGAATGGGGATTAAGCGGACGACAAGAGACCCAGTACTTC.

This chain links TRBV2 with TRBJ2-2, with 9 bases matching TRBD1. The CDR3 covers 14 residues. The V segment lost 5 bases and the J segment 6 bases; nucleotides outside the gene matches: 4. Germline-derived CDR1 and CDR2 are SNHLY and FYNNEI. This CDR3 is CASSLDRGAGELFF. CDR3 bases: TGTGCCAGCAGTCTAGACAGGGGGGCCGGGGAGCTGTTTTTT.

The rearrangement uses TRBV25-1 and TRBJ1-5; D is unresolved. The CDR3 spans 15 residues. V was cut by 6 bases and J by 3 bases, with 15 bases left in between. CDR1 MGHDK and CDR2 SYGVNS come from the germline V gene. The CDR3 loop reads CASRPPGSDNQPQHF. The CDR3 nucleotides read TGTGCCAGCAGGCCCCCCGGGTCCGACAATCAGCCCCAGCATTTT. Drawing the rest from reference TRBV25-1 and TRBJ1-5, the complete variable domain is EADIYQTPRYLVIGTGKKITLECSQTMGHDKMYWYQQDPGMELHLIHYSYGVNSTEKGDLSSESTVSRIRTEHFPLTLESARPSHTSQYLCASRPPGSDNQPQHFGDGTRLSIL.